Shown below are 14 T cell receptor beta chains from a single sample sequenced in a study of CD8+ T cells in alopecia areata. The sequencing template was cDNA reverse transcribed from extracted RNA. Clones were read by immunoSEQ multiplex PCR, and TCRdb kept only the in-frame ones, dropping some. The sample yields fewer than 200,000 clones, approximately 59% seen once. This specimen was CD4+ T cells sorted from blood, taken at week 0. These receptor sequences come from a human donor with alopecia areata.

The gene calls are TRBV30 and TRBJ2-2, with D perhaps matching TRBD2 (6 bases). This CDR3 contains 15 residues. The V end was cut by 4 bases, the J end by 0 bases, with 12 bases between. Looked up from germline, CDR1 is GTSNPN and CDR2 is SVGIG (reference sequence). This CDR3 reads CAWKGGAPNTGELFF. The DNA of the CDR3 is TGTGCCTGGAAGGGCGGGGCTCCGAACACCGGGGAGCTGTTTTTT.

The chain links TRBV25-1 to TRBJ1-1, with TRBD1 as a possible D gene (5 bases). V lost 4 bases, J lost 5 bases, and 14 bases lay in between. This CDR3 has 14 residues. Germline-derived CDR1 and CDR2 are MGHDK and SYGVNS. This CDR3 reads CASSAGITGTEAFF. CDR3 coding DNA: TGTGCCAGCAGTGCAGGGATTACGGGGACTGAAGCTTTCTTT. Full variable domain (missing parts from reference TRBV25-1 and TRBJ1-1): EADIYQTPRYLVIGTGKKITLECSQTMGHDKMYWYQQDPGMELHLIHYSYGVNSTEKGDLSSESTVSRIRTEHFPLTLESARPSHTSQYLCASSAGITGTEAFFGQGTRLTVV.

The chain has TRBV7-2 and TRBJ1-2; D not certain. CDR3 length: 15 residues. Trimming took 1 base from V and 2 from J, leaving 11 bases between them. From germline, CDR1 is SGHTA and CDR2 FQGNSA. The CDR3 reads CASSLGGVRNYGYTF. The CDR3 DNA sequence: TGTGCCAGCAGCTTAGGCGGAGTGCGAAACTATGGCTACACCTTC.

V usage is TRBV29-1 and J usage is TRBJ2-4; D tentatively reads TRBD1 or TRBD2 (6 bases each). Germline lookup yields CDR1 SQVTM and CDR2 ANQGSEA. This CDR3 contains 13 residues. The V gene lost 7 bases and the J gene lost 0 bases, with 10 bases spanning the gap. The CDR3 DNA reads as TGCAGCGCCAGGGGACTAGCCAAAAACATTCAGTACTTC. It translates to CSARGLAKNIQYF.

CDR3 nucleotide sequence: TGCAGCGCTGACCGTCCAGGGGCCGACAGGAACTATGGCTACACCTTC. The encoded protein is CSADRPGADRNYGYTF. The chain joins TRBV29-1 to TRBJ1-2; TRBD1 is a possible D gene (6 bases). The CDR3 runs 16 residues. Germline CDR1 and CDR2: SQVTM and ANQGSEA. The V and J ends lost 7 bases and 2 bases respectively, with 23 bases between them.

The DNA of the CDR3 is TGTGCCAGCAGCGGCGGGGGAGGCCTCTGGGAGCAGTACTTC. It translates to CASSGGGGLWEQYF. V is TRBV2 and J is TRBJ2-7; 7 positions match TRBD2. Germline-derived CDR1 and CDR2 are SNHLY and FYNNEI. The ends lost 6 bases at V and 7 bases at J; junction bases unmatched: 12. The CDR3 sequence is 14 residues long.

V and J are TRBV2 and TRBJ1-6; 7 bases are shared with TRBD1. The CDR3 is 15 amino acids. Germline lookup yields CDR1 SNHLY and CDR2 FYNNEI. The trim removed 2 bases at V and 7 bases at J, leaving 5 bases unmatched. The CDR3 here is CASSETGQANSPLHF. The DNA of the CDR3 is TGTGCCAGCAGTGAAACAGGACAGGCGAATTCACCCCTCCACTTT.

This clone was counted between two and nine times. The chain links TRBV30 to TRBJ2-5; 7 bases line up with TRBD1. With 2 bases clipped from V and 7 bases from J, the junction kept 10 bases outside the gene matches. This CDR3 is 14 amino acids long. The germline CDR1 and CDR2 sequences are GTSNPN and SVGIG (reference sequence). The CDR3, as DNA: TGTGCCTGGAGTCTATCCGGACAGGACCGGACCCAGTACTTC. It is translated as CAWSLSGQDRTQYF.

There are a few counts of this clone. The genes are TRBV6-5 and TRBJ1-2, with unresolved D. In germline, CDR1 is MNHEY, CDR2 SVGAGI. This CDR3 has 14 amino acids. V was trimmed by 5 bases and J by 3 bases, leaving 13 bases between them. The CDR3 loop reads CASSPSTQYYGYTF. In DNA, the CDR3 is TGTGCCAGCAGTCCATCGACACAATACTATGGCTACACCTTC.

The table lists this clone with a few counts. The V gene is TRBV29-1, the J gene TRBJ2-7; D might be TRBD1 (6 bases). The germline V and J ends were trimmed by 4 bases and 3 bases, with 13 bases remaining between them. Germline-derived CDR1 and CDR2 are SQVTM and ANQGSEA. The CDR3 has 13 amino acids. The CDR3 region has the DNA TGCAGCGTTGGAGGACAGCCTGACTACGAGCAGTACTTC. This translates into CSVGGQPDYEQYF.

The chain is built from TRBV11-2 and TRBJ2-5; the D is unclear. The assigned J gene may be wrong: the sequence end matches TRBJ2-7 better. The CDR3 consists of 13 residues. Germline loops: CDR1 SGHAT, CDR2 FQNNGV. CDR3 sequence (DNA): TGTGCCAGCAGCTTGGAACTTGGGGTCGAGCAGTACTTC. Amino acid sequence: CASSLELGVEQYF.

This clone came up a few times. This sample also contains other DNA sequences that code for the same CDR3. The CDR3 reads CSVVPQETQYF. For the CDR3, the DNA is TGCAGCGTGGTTCCCCAAGAGACCCAGTACTTC. The chain joins TRBV29-1 to TRBJ2-5; the D is unclear. This CDR3 contains 11 residues. CDR1 is SQVTM and CDR2 is ANQGSEA in the germline V gene. V lost 6 bases and J lost 1, with 6 bases in between.

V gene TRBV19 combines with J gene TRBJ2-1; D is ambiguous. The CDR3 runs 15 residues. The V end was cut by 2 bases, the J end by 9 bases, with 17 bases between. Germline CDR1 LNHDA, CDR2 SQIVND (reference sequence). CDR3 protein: CASSITGHKVGEQFF. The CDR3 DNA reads TGTGCCAGTAGTATAACGGGCCACAAAGTGGGTGAGCAGTTCTTC.

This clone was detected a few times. The CDR3 DNA sequence: TGTGCCAGCAGTTTCGGCAGGGTTGACACTGAAGCTTTCTTT. Translation gives CASSFGRVDTEAFF. This chain uses TRBV27 with TRBJ1-1; D is perhaps TRBD1 (5 bases). CDR3 length: 14 residues. Germline CDR1 and CDR2: MNHEY and SMNVEV (reference sequence). Deletions cut 3 bases from V and 3 bases from J, with 11 bases between.